The rows below give T cell receptor beta chains drawn from one sample of a study of beta chain features in type 1 diabetes. The data were produced by immunoSEQ multiplex PCR, yet TCRdb's version contains in-frame clones alone and is incomplete. The repertoire holds approximately 380,000 clones, with less than 15% as singletons. The specimen sequenced was naive CD4+ T cells from blood. The receptors stem from a woman aged 18-29 years in good health. Each CDR3 is given with its conserved first and last residue. A D gene is named only where the DNA matches it firmly. Some rows mark clone size as missing; the rest say once, few, many or name a class of expanded clone.

clone size	D gene	V gene	J gene	CDR3 protein	CDR3 DNA
few	-	TRBV7-2	TRBJ2-5	CASSSPSVRETQYF	TGTGCCAGCAGCTCGCCTAGCGTTCGAGAGACCCAGTACTTC
-	TRBD1	TRBV5-1	TRBJ2-6	CASSHLDRGTFSGANVLTF	TGCGCCAGCAGCCACCTGGACAGGGGGACCTTCTCTGGGGCCAACGTCCTGACTTTC
few	-	TRBV30	TRBJ1-2	CAWSVAGYGYTF	TGTGCCTGGAGTGTCGCAGGATATGGCTACACCTTC
few	-	TRBV13	TRBJ2-7	CASSRGRGSSYEQYF	TGTGCCAGCAGCCGGGGTCGTGGATCCTCCTACGAGCAGTACTTC
few	-	TRBV7-2	TRBJ2-1	CASSKPTESYNEQFF	TGTGCCAGCAGCAAACCAACCGAGTCCTACAATGAGCAGTTCTTC
-	TRBD2	TRBV27	TRBJ2-7	CASSLPPPSGLYF	TGTGCCAGCAGTTTACCCCCTCCTAGCGGGTTGTACTTC
-	TRBD2	TRBV5-1	TRBJ2-5	CASSPAGVEETQYF	TGCGCCAGCAGCCCAGCGGGAGTTGAAGAGACCCAGTACTTC
-	-	TRBV15	TRBJ1-2	CATSTQRRRNTF	TGTGCCACCAGCACGCAAAGACGGCGGAACACCTTC
few	-	TRBV30	TRBJ1-3	CAWTGASSGNTIYF	TGTGCCTGGACAGGGGCAAGCTCTGGAAACACCATATATTTT
-	TRBD2	TRBV9	TRBJ2-1	CASSPRLAGVGDEQFF	TGTGCCAGCAGCCCCCGACTAGCGGGAGTTGGAGATGAGCAGTTCTTC
-	-	TRBV10-3	TRBJ1-1	CAISETGVRTEAFF	TGTGCCATCAGTGAGACAGGAGTTAGGACTGAAGCTTTCTTT
few	-	TRBV18	TRBJ2-1	CASSHTREEQFF	TGTGCCAGCTCACACACCCGGGAAGAGCAGTTCTTC
few	-	TRBV9	TRBJ2-2	CASSVGPTGELFF	TGTGCCAGCAGCGTAGGGCCCACCGGGGAGCTGTTTTTT
few	-	TRBV15	TRBJ2-2	CATSRGGASAGELFF	TGTGCCACCAGCAGAGGAGGGGCTAGCGCCGGGGAGCTGTTTTTT
-	-	TRBV2	TRBJ2-1	CASSGTAQLAPRLFF	TGTGCCAGCAGTGGGACCGCCCAATTAGCGCCCCGGCTGTTCTTC
-	TRBD2	TRBV28	TRBJ2-7	CASSLPLAGTYEQYF	TGTGCCAGCAGTCTCCCACTAGCGGGAACCTACGAGCAGTACTTC
few	TRBD1	TRBV29-1	TRBJ2-1	CSVDRSGSYNEQFF	TGCAGCGTGGACAGGAGTGGCTCCTACAATGAGCAGTTCTTC
few	-	TRBV28	TRBJ1-2	CASSPISPQGGGYTF	TGTGCCAGCAGTCCGATATCCCCCCAGGGAGGTGGCTACACCTTC
few	TRBD1	TRBV14	TRBJ2-1	CASSQEGQGLNEQFF	TGTGCCAGCAGCCAAGAGGGACAGGGCTTAAATGAGCAGTTCTTC
few	-	TRBV4-3	TRBJ1-3	CASSQEWETGSGNTIYF	TGCGCCAGCAGCCAAGAATGGGAGACTGGCTCTGGAAACACCATATATTTT
few	-	TRBV7-3	TRBJ2-1	CASSLTDGRYNEQFF	TGTGCCAGCAGCTTAACGGACGGGAGATATAATGAGCAGTTCTTC
few	-	TRBV28	TRBJ1-1	CASSRRGAEAFF	TGTGCCAGCAGCCGACGGGGGGCTGAAGCTTTCTTT
few	TRBD1	TRBV14	TRBJ2-6	CASSPITGTGGSGANVLTF	TGTGCCAGCAGCCCAATCACCGGGACAGGGGGTTCTGGGGCCAACGTCCTGACTTTC
few	-	TRBV28	TRBJ1-2	CASSSAGSEANYGYTF	TGTGCCAGCAGTTCCGCGGGGTCAGAAGCTAACTATGGCTACACCTTC
-	-	TRBV5-4	TRBJ1-1	CASSGVTGNTEAFF	TGTGCCAGCAGCGGGGTTACAGGGAACACTGAAGCTTTCTTT
few	TRBD2	TRBV18	TRBJ2-3	CASSPRSGSADTQYF	TGTGCCAGCTCACCACGAAGCGGGAGTGCAGATACGCAGTATTTT
few	-	TRBV2	TRBJ2-7	CASRKQVNEQYF	TGTGCCAGCAGGAAACAGGTGAACGAGCAGTACTTC
-	-	TRBV27	TRBJ2-3	CASSGGLRGDTQYF	TGTGCCAGCAGTGGGGGACTTCGGGGAGATACGCAGTATTTT
-	-	TRBV19	TRBJ2-1	CASQKGEIREGEQFF	TGTGCCAGCCAGAAGGGGGAGATACGTGAAGGTGAGCAGTTCTTC
few	-	TRBV28	TRBJ2-1	CASKQPSSYNEQFF	TGTGCCAGCAAACAGCCGAGCTCCTACAATGAGCAGTTCTTC
few	-	TRBV5-1	TRBJ2-5	CASSLFGGAETQYF	TGCGCCAGCAGCTTGTTCGGGGGTGCGGAGACCCAGTACTTC
-	TRBD1	TRBV27	TRBJ2-7	CASSLKGGENYEQYF	TGTGCCAGCAGTTTAAAAGGGGGCGAAAACTACGAGCAGTACTTC
few	TRBD2	TRBV5-4	TRBJ2-2	CASSLAGVTGELFF	TGTGCCAGCAGCCTAGCGGGAGTCACCGGGGAGCTGTTTTTT
few	TRBD1	TRBV30	TRBJ2-7	CAWKGAGYEQYF	TGTGCCTGGAAGGGGGCAGGCTACGAGCAGTACTTC
-	-	TRBV27	TRBJ1-5	CASRLQGSNQPQHF	TGTGCCAGCAGGCTACAGGGTAGCAATCAGCCCCAGCATTTT
-	-	TRBV6-6	TRBJ2-1	CASSYSSGISAEQFF	TGTGCCAGCAGTTACTCTAGCGGTATATCCGCTGAGCAGTTCTTC
few	-	TRBV14	TRBJ2-1	CASSPRPFSEQFF	TGTGCCAGCAGCCCTAGGCCCTTTAGTGAGCAGTTCTTC
-	-	TRBV9	TRBJ2-5	CASAQGTPSAVETQYF	TGTGCCAGCGCCCAAGGGACACCGAGTGCGGTTGAGACCCAGTACTTC
few	TRBD2	TRBV9	TRBJ2-1	CASSDSWRENEQFF	TGTGCCAGCAGCGATTCCTGGCGGGAGAATGAGCAGTTCTTC
few	-	TRBV30	TRBJ2-5	CAWSPGSSETQYF	TGTGCCTGGAGCCCCGGCTCTAGCGAGACCCAGTACTTC
-	TRBD2	TRBV29-1	TRBJ2-7	CSAGQRESYEQYF	TGCAGCGCCGGCCAGCGGGAGTCCTACGAGCAGTACTTC
few	TRBD1	TRBV30	TRBJ2-7	CAWRSKGQGPYEQYF	TGTGCCTGGAGGTCCAAGGGACAGGGCCCCTACGAGCAGTACTTC
few	TRBD1	TRBV2	TRBJ2-7	CASAGDRGPYEQYF	TGTGCCAGCGCGGGGGACAGGGGCCCCTACGAGCAGTACTTC
few	-	TRBV12-5	TRBJ1-2	CASGLVRGGYTF	TGTGCTAGTGGTTTGGTCAGGGGTGGCTACACCTTC
-	TRBD1	TRBV7-9	TRBJ1-1	CASSLRTGTKNTEAFF	TGTGCCAGCAGCTTGCGGACAGGGACCAAGAACACTGAAGCTTTCTTT
few	TRBD2	TRBV14	TRBJ2-7	CASSQLGTSVYF	TGTGCCAGCAGCCAACTAGGGACTAGTGTGTACTTC
-	TRBD1	TRBV28	TRBJ2-7	CASSSGTGSYEQYF	TGTGCCAGCAGTTCCGGGACAGGGTCGTACGAGCAGTACTTC
once	TRBD2	TRBV28	TRBJ2-1	CASSLSAGRSYNEQFF	TGTGCCAGCAGTTTATCAGCGGGACGCTCCTACAATGAGCAGTTCTTC
-	-	TRBV9	TRBJ2-3	CASSFRGTSTDTQYF	TGTGCCAGCAGCTTCCGGGGTACTAGCACAGATACGCAGTATTTT
-	-	TRBV29-1	TRBJ2-7	CSVGGRRFEQYF	TGCAGCGTTGGGGGGAGGCGGTTCGAGCAGTACTTC
few	-	TRBV9	TRBJ2-5	CASSGFPQRETQYF	TGTGCCAGCAGCGGATTCCCACAGCGGGAGACCCAGTACTTC
few	-	TRBV30	TRBJ1-5	CAWSSGVDQPQHF	TGTGCCTGGAGTAGCGGGGTAGATCAGCCCCAGCATTTT
-	-	TRBV7-2	TRBJ2-5	CASSRVGSQETQYF	TGTGCCAGCAGTCGGGTTGGCAGCCAAGAGACCCAGTACTTC
-	-	TRBV2	TRBJ2-7	CASSRERGSSRSYEQYF	TGTGCCAGCAGCCGGGAAAGGGGGTCCTCCCGGAGCTACGAGCAGTACTTC
few	TRBD1	TRBV5-4	TRBJ2-2	CASSQDRGDTGELFF	TGTGCCAGCAGCCAGGACAGGGGGGATACCGGGGAGCTGTTTTTT
few	-	TRBV9	TRBJ2-7	CASSVVQVPRGEQYF	TGTGCCAGCAGCGTAGTCCAGGTGCCAAGAGGGGAGCAGTACTTC
-	TRBD1	TRBV5-1	TRBJ1-1	CASSWSGGNTEAFF	TGCGCCAGCAGCTGGTCAGGGGGGAACACTGAAGCTTTCTTT